This TCR beta chain is drawn from a study of lung T cells in sarcoidosis with Löfgren's syndrome. Study-level background: Sarcoidosis features CD4+ T cell accumulation in bronchoalveolar lavage fluid. Study-wide results and limits: Multiple Löfgren's syndrome patients reportedly shared TRAV12-1 and TRBV2 CDR3 motifs. Paired TRAV12-1/TRBV2 TCRs showed CDR3 homology and preferential pairing. The most expanded V genes in Löfgren's patients were reportedly TRAV12-1 and TRBV2.

The V gene lost 7 bases and the J gene lost 7 bases, with 7 bases spanning the gap. This CDR3 spans 11 amino acids. In germline, CDR1 is SGHTA, CDR2 FQGNSA. This clonotype was recorded many times. Its antigen is still unknown. In TCRdb, the reads were re-called with MiXCR into one record per CDR3 protein. The sample shows 50,000 to 65,000 distinct CDR3 sequences, 21% of them seen only once. Sequences were obtained from CD4+ T cells from PBMCs. This chain links TRBV7-2 with TRBJ1-4; D remains ambiguous. This clonotype was obtained from a human donor with sarcoidosis (Löfgren's syndrome or another form), or a control subject (not recorded which). CDR3 loop: CASTSGEKLFF. The CDR3 nucleotides read TGTGCCAGCACCTCCGGTGAAAAACTGTTTTTT.